This T cell receptor (beta chain) is drawn from a study of identifying expanded T cells in peripheral blood. Assay: immunoSEQ multiplex PCR; the TCRdb copy retains only in-frame clones and omits some. The profile shows 100,000 or so clones, about 83% of them singletons. CDR3 length: 15 residues. Germline-derived CDR1 and CDR2 are MNHNY and SVGAGI (reference sequence). V was clipped by 0 bases and J by 0 bases, with 5 bases between them. The chain couples TRBV6-6 to TRBJ2-2, with D possibly matching TRBD1 (5 bases). The sample taken for sequencing was blood. This receptor was identified in a person aged 18 to 75 in good health. The CDR3, as DNA: TGTGCCAGCAGTTACTCGACAGCGAACACCGGGGAGCTGTTTTTT. Translation gives CASSYSTANTGELFF.